A selection of T cell receptor beta chains follows, all from one sample in a study of identical twins. TCRdb analysed the 5' RACE reads with MiXCR anew, one entry per CDR3 protein. Among hundreds of thousands of distinct CDR3 sequences listed, 21% were seen once. These data are also associated with another study on T cells expressing NK-cell markers.

Sequenced: PBMCs. All receptors come from a woman in her late teens or twenties in good health. The CDR3 runs from the conserved cysteine through the conserved F or W. Each record gives: D gene, J gene, clone size, V gene, CDR3 protein, CDR3 DNA. A D gene is named only where the DNA matches it firmly. Not all rows give a size; the values are once, few, many and, for expanded clones, a class.

>NA|TRBJ1-6|few|TRBV4-2
CASSPSPPGVSPLHF
TGTGCCAGCAGCCCCAGTCCCCCAGGGGTTTCACCCCTCCACTTT
>NA|TRBJ2-3|NA|TRBV18
CASSHQDTQYF
TGTGCCAGCTCACATCAAGATACGCAGTATTTT
>TRBD1|TRBJ2-7|NA|TRBV5-1
CASSTGVNYEQYF
TGCGCCAGCAGCACAGGGGTGAATTACGAGCAGTACTTC
>NA|TRBJ2-1|few|TRBV10-1
CASSEGPGTRNVHEQFF
TGCGCCAGCAGTGAGGGTCCCGGGACAAGAAACGTCCATGAGCAGTTCTTC
>NA|TRBJ1-2|NA|TRBV20-1
CSAVRRETFYGYTF
TGCAGTGCAGTGCGCAGGGAAACTTTTTATGGCTACACCTTC
>NA|TRBJ2-2|NA|TRBV6-2/TRBV6-3
CASSYDLVAGELFF
TGTGCCAGCAGTTACGATTTGGTGGCCGGGGAGCTGTTTTTT
>NA|TRBJ1-2|NA|TRBV3-1
CASSPSLGYGYTF
TGTGCCAGCAGCCCATCACTGGGCTATGGCTACACCTTC
>NA|TRBJ1-5|few|TRBV19
CATGPPGDQPQHF
TGTGCCACCGGACCCCCAGGGGATCAGCCCCAGCATTTT
>NA|TRBJ1-4|many|TRBV6-1
CASSAGKRNEKLFF
TGTGCCAGCAGTGCCGGGAAGCGAAATGAAAAACTGTTTTTT
>NA|TRBJ1-2|NA|TRBV2
CASTWGEGAGYTF
TGTGCCAGCACCTGGGGTGAGGGTGCCGGCTACACCTTC
>TRBD2|TRBJ2-1|few|TRBV29-1
CSVRGTSGGYNEQFF
TGCAGCGTGAGGGGGACTAGCGGAGGGTACAATGAGCAGTTCTTC
>TRBD2|TRBJ2-1|NA|TRBV7-9
CASSPGTSGSYEQFF
TGTGCCAGCAGTCCCGGGACTAGCGGGTCTTATGAGCAGTTCTTC
>NA|TRBJ1-4|many|TRBV7-9
CASSLGDLREKLFF
TGTGCCAGCAGCTTAGGGGATCTCCGTGAAAAACTGTTTTTT
>NA|TRBJ1-2|NA|TRBV28
CASNTDYGYTF
TGTGCCAGCAACACAGACTATGGCTACACCTTC
>TRBD2|TRBJ2-2|NA|TRBV4-2
CASSQGTSPGELFF
TGTGCCAGCAGCCAAGGGACTAGTCCCGGGGAGCTGTTTTTT
>NA|TRBJ1-1|NA|TRBV29-1
CSVEDRGTSNTEAFF
TGCAGCGTTGAAGATCGAGGGACCTCGAACACTGAAGCTTTCTTT
>NA|TRBJ1-2|few|TRBV10-3
CAISDTDRYGYTF
TGTGCCATCAGTGATACGGACCGTTATGGCTACACCTTC
>NA|TRBJ2-7|NA|TRBV6-5
CASSYSKGGSYEQYF
TGTGCCAGCAGTTACTCGAAAGGAGGGTCCTACGAGCAGTACTTC
>TRBD2|TRBJ2-3|few|TRBV5-1
CASSLGTSVYTDTQYF
TGCGCCAGCAGCTTGGGCACTAGCGTATACACAGATACGCAGTATTTT
>TRBD2|TRBJ2-6|NA|TRBV10-3
CATGGRTNVLTF
TGTGCCACGGGGGGGCGGACCAACGTCCTGACTTTC
>TRBD2|TRBJ2-3|NA|TRBV14
CASSILAGAVGTQYF
TGTGCCAGCAGCATACTAGCGGGAGCGGTCGGGACGCAGTATTTT
>NA|TRBJ1-5|NA|TRBV19
CASSIRGEAQPQHF
TGTGCCAGTAGTATTCGCGGTGAGGCTCAGCCCCAGCATTTT
>TRBD1|TRBJ1-2|NA|TRBV9
CASRRLDRDINYGYTF
TGTGCCAGCCGGCGGCTTGACAGGGATATTAACTATGGCTACACCTTC
>TRBD2|TRBJ2-2|few|TRBV24-1
CATSGSGGKNTGELFF
TGTGCCACCAGTGGTAGCGGGGGAAAGAACACCGGGGAGCTGTTTTTT
>NA|TRBJ2-1|NA|TRBV20-1
CSASLLPDNEQFF
TGCAGTGCTAGCCTCCTGCCAGACAATGAGCAGTTCTTC
>NA|TRBJ2-7|NA|TRBV12-3/TRBV12-4
CASSANREGEQYF
TGTGCCAGCAGTGCCAACAGGGAAGGCGAGCAGTACTTC
>NA|TRBJ2-5|few|TRBV6-1
CASTPTGERETQYF
TGTGCCAGCACCCCCACGGGGGAAAGGGAGACCCAGTACTTC